The clone carrying this T cell receptor (beta chain) has only one observation. An end of the junction does not agree with germline; a read error may underlie this. This sample stems from a study of cytomegalovirus exposure and HLA in healthy donors. The PCR had 60 Vbeta and 13 Jbeta primers. The data were produced by immunoSEQ multiplex PCR, yet TCRdb's version contains in-frame clones alone and is incomplete. The sample has over 150,000 clones, 65% to 85% seen once. From germline, CDR1 is SGHRS and CDR2 YFSETQ. The CDR3 loop spans 14 amino acids. V is TRBV5-1 and J is TRBJ1-6, with TRBD1 matching over 10 bases. The sequence derives from a woman aged 30 to 39 in good health and CMV-seropositive. Sequenced sample: PBMCs. CDR3 sequence (DNA): TGCGCCAGCAGCCCCTCCCCGATACGGGACAGGGGCCGCTTT. Translated, it gives CASSPSPIRDRGRF.